This T cell receptor (beta chain) comes out of a study of T cell clones after liver transplantation. Study as a whole: TCRbeta sequencing after a pre-transplant mixed lymphocyte reaction identified graft-donor-reactive clones, later tracked in post-transplant blood.

The repertoire was sequenced with immunoSEQ multiplex PCR; TCRdb's copy has only in-frame clones and lacks some. Here the sample spans roughly 74,000 clones, 80% being singletons. The length of the CDR3 is 13 residues. The germline CDR1 and CDR2 sequences are SNHLY and FYNNEI. Trimming removed 7 bases from V and 4 bases from J, with 11 bases in between. The chain couples TRBV2 to TRBJ2-1; no reliable D call. The sequence came from a human donor who received a liver transplant. The sample here was CD4+ T cells from blood, taken before liver transplant. The CDR3 sequence is CASNRRLYNEQFF. In DNA, the CDR3 is TGTGCCAGCAACCGGAGACTTTACAATGAGCAGTTCTTC.